This T cell receptor beta chain comes out of a study of T cells in Graves' hyperthyroidism and ophthalmopathy. Regions amplified from RNA transcripts were the TCR beta CDR3 regions. A set of HTBI primers served as the primers for a first-round RT-PCR of the TCR CDR3. TCRdb analysed the multiplex PCR reads with MiXCR anew, one entry per CDR3 protein. The sample comprises hundreds of thousands of distinct CDR3 sequences, 20% of which are singletons, and roughly 47% rests with the top ten. In regard to this clonotype: One end of the junction does not line up with germline, which may come from a read error.

From germline, CDR1 is SGHRS and CDR2 YFSETQ. CDR3 size: 15 residues. The J gene is TRBJ2-1, the V gene TRBV5-1; 10 nucleotides agree with TRBD2. Sequenced input: blood. The sequence was collected from a man aged 40-55 years with Graves' ophthalmopathy. CDR3 sequence: CASSPAGTSVNEQFF. In nucleotides, the CDR3 is TGTGCCAGCAGCCCAGCCGGGACTAGCGTTAATGAGCAGTTCTTC.